The 6 T cell receptor beta chains below were found in one sample sequenced in a study of CD8+ T cells in alopecia areata. Sequencing templates came from extracted RNA that was reverse transcribed into cDNA. Clones were sequenced by immunoSEQ multiplex PCR, and TCRdb holds only the in-frame ones, with some missing. Observed in the sample are approximately 300,000 clones, none of them singletons. On the basis of CD4, CD8alpha, NKG2D, NKG2ACE and other markers, pooled cutaneous lymph node cells were sorted. The sequencing sample was made of CD4+ T cells sorted from a lymph node. These receptors were collected from a C3H/HeJ mouse with alopecia areata. MHC haplotype of the mouse line: H2-k.

This clone occurred a few times. These gene names are mouse names. Read coverage stops 4 residues before the CDR3 terminus; the germline J gene supplies the remainder. The gene calls are TRBV2 and TRBJ2-5; D gene uncertain. Trimming cost V 0 bases and J 1 base, with 8 bases left between them. Germline V lookup: CDR1 LGHNA, CDR2 YSYQKL. CDR3 size: 15 residues. The covered CDR3 bases are TGTGCCAGCAGCCAAGATCGAACAGACCAAGAC. It translates to CASSQDRTDQD. The entire CDR3 protein is CASSQDRTDQDTQYF. Together with reference TRBV2 and TRBJ2-5, the CDR3 gives the full variable domain: DPKIIQKPKYLVAVTGSEKILICEQYLGHNAMYWYRQSAKKPLEFMFSYSYQKLMDNQTASSRFQPQSSKKNHLDLQITALKPDDSATYFCASSQDRTDQDTQYFGPGTRLLVL.

On this clone: The genes and germline here are from mouse. The CDR3 end falls 4 residues outside the read, so it is completed with the germline J gene. The rearrangement links TRBV13-1 to TRBJ2-7; 11 bases are shared with TRBD2. Germline CDR1 NSHNY, CDR2 SYGAGN. CDR3 length equals 15 residues. Here the CDR3 reads CASSPGLGDFYEQYF. The CDR3 bases that were read are TGTGCCAGCAGTCCGGGACTGGGGGACTTTTAT.

Only a few counts were recorded for this clone. Gene names are the mouse ones. The read ends 4 residues before the CDR3 terminus; that terminus is restored from the germline J gene. This sequence joins TRBV5 and TRBJ2-1; 11 bases align to TRBD2. Trimming cost V 4 bases and J 0 bases; bases outside gene matches: 8. Germline V gives CDR1 LGHNA, CDR2 YNLKQL (reference sequence). The CDR3 length is 18 residues. CDR3 amino acids: CASSPSPGLGVNYAEQFF. CDR3 DNA, as far as it was read: TGTGCCAGCAGCCCTTCACCGGGACTGGGGGTTAACTATGCT.

With respect to this clone: Germline and genes: mouse. The read ends 4 residues before the CDR3 terminus; that terminus is restored from the germline J gene. The rearrangement links TRBV5 to TRBJ2-1; D is unclear. Deletions cut 1 base from V and 1 base from J, with 11 bases between. The germline CDR1 and CDR2 sequences are LGHNA and YNLKQL (reference sequence). The CDR3 is 16 amino acids. This CDR3 is CASSQGLAGNYAEQFF. Incomplete CDR3 DNA: TGTGCCAGCAGCCAAGGGTTGGCAGGCAACTATGCT.

This clone appeared a few times. Genes here carry mouse names. The CDR3 goes on 4 residues after the read ends, and that part is filled in from the germline J gene. The sample holds other DNA sequences that translate to the same CDR3. The chain links TRBV13-2 to TRBJ2-5, with TRBD2 matching 8 bases. CDR1 is NNHNN and CDR2 is SYGAGS in the germline V gene (reference sequence). This CDR3 region has 14 residues. The CDR3 loop is CASGDGLGGDTQYF. The CDR3 bases that were read are TGTGCCAGCGGTGATGGGCTGGGGGGAGAC.

Details on this clone: Genes here carry mouse names. The read ends 4 residues early relative to the CDR3; the germline J gene fills the gap. The V call is TRBV19, the J call TRBJ2-4; D remains ambiguous. CDR1 is FNHDT and CDR2 is SITEND in the germline V gene (reference sequence). The CDR3 contains 14 residues. Trimming cost V 5 bases and J 0 bases, with 10 bases left between them. The part of the CDR3 DNA that was read is TGTGCCAGCAGAAACAAACCTAGTCAAAAC. It is translated as CASRNKPSQN. The CDR3 in its entirety is CASRNKPSQNTLYF.